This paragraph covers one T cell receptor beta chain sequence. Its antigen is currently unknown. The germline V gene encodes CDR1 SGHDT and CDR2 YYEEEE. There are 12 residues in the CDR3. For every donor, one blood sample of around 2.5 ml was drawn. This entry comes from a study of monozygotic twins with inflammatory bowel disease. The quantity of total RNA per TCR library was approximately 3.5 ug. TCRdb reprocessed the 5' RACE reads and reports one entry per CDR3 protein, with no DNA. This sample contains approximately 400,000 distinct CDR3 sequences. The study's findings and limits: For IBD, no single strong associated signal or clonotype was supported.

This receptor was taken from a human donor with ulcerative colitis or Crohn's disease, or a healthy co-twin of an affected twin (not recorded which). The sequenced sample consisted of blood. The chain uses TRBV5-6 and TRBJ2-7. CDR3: CASSLGTYEQYF.